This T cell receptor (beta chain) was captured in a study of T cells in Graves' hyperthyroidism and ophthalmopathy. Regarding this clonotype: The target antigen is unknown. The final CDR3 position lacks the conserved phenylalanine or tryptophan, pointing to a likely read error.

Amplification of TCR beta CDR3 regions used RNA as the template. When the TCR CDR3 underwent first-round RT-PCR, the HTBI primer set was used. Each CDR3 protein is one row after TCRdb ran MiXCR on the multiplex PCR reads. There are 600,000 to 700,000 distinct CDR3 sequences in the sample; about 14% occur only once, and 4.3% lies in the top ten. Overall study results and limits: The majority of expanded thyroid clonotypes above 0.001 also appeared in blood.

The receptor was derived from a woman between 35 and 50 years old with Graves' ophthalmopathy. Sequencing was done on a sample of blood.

In DNA form, the CDR3 reads TGCAGTGCTGTACGCCGGTGGGGGAGGTACGAGCAGTACTCC. Translated: CSAVRRWGRYEQYS. V usage is TRBV20-1 and J usage is TRBJ2-7, with D possibly TRBD2 on 6 matching bases. The CDR3 has 14 residues. V lost 5 bases to trimming and J lost 4 bases, with 18 bases between them. The V gene's germline CDR1 is DFQATT and CDR2 SNEGSKA (reference sequence).